The present TCR beta chain was sequenced within a study of memory CD4+ T cells and cytomegalovirus serostatus. Using immunoSEQ multiplex PCR, the repertoire was profiled, and TCRdb retains in-frame clones only, with some absent. The sample holds 40,000 to 55,000 clones; about 70% are singletons and the top ten take about 1.1%. Single viable CD3+CD4+CD8-CD45RO+ cells were sorted as the memory CD4+ T cells. CMV serostatus came from serum IgG against pp150, pp28, p38, p52. Germline-derived CDR1 and CDR2 are SGHAT and FQNNGV. The ends lost 6 bases at V and 4 bases at J; junction bases unmatched: 15. The CDR3 covers 18 residues. Study-wide findings and caveats: Each of 65 to 75 CMV-associated TCRbeta sequences occurred in one to five individuals.

As for this clone: Its target is not known.

V gene TRBV11-2 combines with J gene TRBJ1-4; 9 bases are a match to TRBD1. The specimen sequenced was memory CD4+ T cells from blood. This receptor was taken from an adult in good health and CMV-seropositive. In nucleotides, the CDR3 is TGTGCCAGCAGTCGACCGGGACAGGGATATAGTCGTAATGAAAAACTGTTTTTT. It translates to CASSRPGQGYSRNEKLFF.